This TCR beta chain was identified during a study of healthy donors' naive CD4 and CD8 T cells. The CDR3 spans 10 residues. Per germline, CDR1 MNHNS and CDR2 SASEGT. The V end lost 6 bases, the J end lost 12 bases, and 11 bases lay between the germline ends. Starting from around 500 ng of total RNA, TCR libraries were made with linear amplification. TCRdb analysed the reads with MiXCR anew, one entry per CDR3 protein. The sample yields roughly 200,000 distinct CDR3 sequences, nearly 75% seen once. This clonotype has just a few counts. Sequenced material: naive CD4+ and CD8+ T cells sorted from blood, pooled from several donors. The sequence was obtained from a pool of human donors in good health; the sample pools cells from several healthy donors. The chain combines TRBV6-1 with TRBJ1-1; D remains ambiguous. Here the CDR3 reads CASRREMTFF. The CDR3 bases are TGTGCCAGCAGAAGGGAAATGACTTTCTTT.